Each of the 22 T cell receptor beta chains below was sequenced from the same sample in a study of Graves' ophthalmopathy and Graves' hyperthyroidism (dated by TCRdb to between 2017 and 2018). The sequencer listed for this sample is Illumina HiSeq 2000. For repertoire sequencing, TCR beta CDR3 regions were amplified from RNA transcripts. HTBI primers and the Qiagen OneStep RT-PCR kit were used in a first-round RT-PCR, which was followed by a second-round multiplex PCR, size selection and purification. The raw public data were reprocessed by TCRdb itself: fastp quality trimming at Q25, MiXCR clonotype calling, in-frame beta chains only. Rows with one shared CDR3 protein collapse into an entry with the most common genes and DNA. The sample has about 420,000 distinct CDR3 sequences on record, around 21% of them singletons. Roughly 3.2% of the sample is taken by the ten largest. The specimen was peripheral blood. The source of these receptors is a woman between 18 and 30 years old with stable Graves' hyperthyroidism. Donor details come from another sample of the same person, matched by shared clones.

There are a few counts of this clonotype. This rearrangement joins TRBV9 to TRBJ2-7; D is perhaps TRBD1 (5 bases). This CDR3 is 14 amino acids long. Trimming removed 0 bases from V and 0 bases from J, with 7 bases in between. Per germline, CDR1 SGDLS and CDR2 YYNGEE. The CDR3 bases are TGTGCCAGCAGCGTAGACCAGGGCTCCTACGAGCAGTACTTC. Its translation is CASSVDQGSYEQYF.

In its sample, this clonotype was seen many times. The chain is built from TRBV9 and TRBJ1-2; 7 nucleotides agree with TRBD1. Germline trimming cut 0 bases from V and 0 bases from J; bases unmatched to any gene: 2. The CDR3 length is 15 residues. Per the germline V gene, CDR1 is SGDLS and CDR2 is YYNGEE. The CDR3 reads CASSVAGTANYGYTF. The CDR3 DNA reads TGTGCCAGCAGCGTAGCTGGGACAGCTAACTATGGCTACACCTTC.

This clonotype was seen repeatedly, ten times or more. This chain joins TRBV12-3 or TRBV12-4 and TRBJ1-1; a possible D gene is TRBD1 (5 bases). V was clipped by 6 bases and J by 1 base, with 9 bases between them. The CDR3 sequence is 13 residues long. CDR3 bases: TGTGCCAGCAGGGGGGACTCGAACACTGAAGCTTTCTTT. Translating gives CASRGDSNTEAFF.

This clonotype was observed a few times. The rearrangement uses TRBV3-1 and TRBJ1-2; maybe TRBD1 (5 bases). The V and J ends lost 5 bases and 6 bases respectively, with 19 bases between them. The length of the CDR3 is 15 residues. The germline gives CDR1 LGHDT, CDR2 YNNKEL (reference sequence). CDR3 in DNA: TGTGCCAGCAGCTTAAGGGCGTCAGGGTCCCATGGCTACACCTTC. Translating gives CASSLRASGSHGYTF.

The rearrangement joins TRBV27 to TRBJ2-7, with 7 nucleotides matching TRBD1. Per germline, CDR1 MNHEY and CDR2 SMNVEV (reference sequence). The CDR3 covers 14 residues. Losses at the gene ends were 8 bases for V and 3 bases for J; bases not matched to a gene: 10. The CDR3 bases are TGTGCCAGCTCAGGGGGTGACAGGGTCTACGAGCAGTACTTC. Encoded protein: CASSGGDRVYEQYF.

This clonotype was counted many times. This rearrangement joins TRBV25-1 to TRBJ2-5; D might be TRBD1 or TRBD2, each matching 5 bases. CDR1 and CDR2 (germline): MGHDK, SYGVNS. The germline V and J ends were trimmed by 2 bases and 1 base, with 17 bases remaining between them. The CDR3 is made up of 17 amino acids. CDR3 protein: CASSEPPWGEGQETQYF. CDR3 DNA sequence: TGTGCCAGCAGTGAACCCCCGTGGGGCGAGGGCCAAGAGACCCAGTACTTC. Full variable domain (missing parts from reference TRBV25-1 and TRBJ2-5): EADIYQTPRYLVIGTGKKITLECSQTMGHDKMYWYQQDPGMELHLIHYSYGVNSTEKGDLSSESTVSRIRTEHFPLTLESARPSHTSQYLCASSEPPWGEGQETQYFGPGTRLLVL.

This sequence joins TRBV5-1 and TRBJ2-5; 9 bases align to TRBD1. Germline V lookup: CDR1 SGHRS, CDR2 YFSETQ. The junction had 3 bases not matched to a gene; V was cut back by 2 bases and J by 1 base. The CDR3 consists of 15 residues. In DNA, the CDR3 is TGCGCCAGCAGCTTACAGGGGGCAGGCCAAGAGACCCAGTACTTC. Translated, it gives CASSLQGAGQETQYF.

This clonotype has only one observation. The chain recombines TRBV18 with TRBJ1-5; the D gene is possibly TRBD1 (6 bases). The CDR3 length is 13 residues. V shed 6 bases and J shed 9 bases, with 15 bases lying between them. CDR1 KGHSH and CDR2 LQKENI come from the germline V gene. The CDR3 is CASSTGGGGPQHF. CDR3 DNA: TGTGCCAGCTCCACCGGGGGCGGCGGGCCCCAGCATTTT.

This rearrangement joins TRBV2 to TRBJ1-2; D gene unclear. The CDR3 sequence is 10 residues long. V was clipped by 4 bases and J by 8 bases, with 5 bases between them. Looked up from germline, CDR1 is SNHLY and CDR2 is FYNNEI. The CDR3 coding sequence is TGTGCCAGCAGTGTCGGGGGCTACACCTTC. Translated: CASSVGGYTF.

This clonotype has at least ten counts. Its ends do not fully match the called genes, so a read error is possible. This chain joins TRBV6-1 and TRBJ1-5; D gene uncertain. Germline V gene data show CDR1 as MNHNS and CDR2 as SASEGT. The CDR3 loop spans 14 amino acids. CDR3 loop: CASSEAQENQPRHF. CDR3 sequence (DNA): TGTGCCAGCAGTGAAGCCCAGGAAAATCAGCCCCGGCATTTT.

This clonotype was observed at least ten times. The J gene is TRBJ1-1, the V gene TRBV6-5, with D perhaps TRBD1 (5 bases). This CDR3 has 13 amino acids. Germline CDR1 MNHEY, CDR2 SVGAGI. Trimming left V 6 bases short and J 2 bases short, with 10 bases between. The DNA of the CDR3 is TGTGCCAGCAGGGTGACAGCTAACACTGAAGCTTTCTTT. As protein: CASRVTANTEAFF.

This clonotype was recorded many times. The chain recombines TRBV9 with TRBJ2-4; D tentatively reads TRBD1 or TRBD2 (6 bases each). In germline, CDR1 is SGDLS, CDR2 YYNGEE. The CDR3 extends over 15 amino acids. Trimming shortened V by 0 bases and J by 8 bases, and 15 bases separated the two germline ends. This CDR3 reads CASSVGGGRGDIQYF. The CDR3 DNA is TGTGCCAGCAGCGTAGGTGGGGGGCGCGGAGACATTCAGTACTTC.

This clonotype showed up many times. The chain is built from TRBV6-1 and TRBJ2-7; D remains unclear. Germline CDR1 and CDR2: MNHNS and SASEGT. Trimming stripped 2 bases from V and 5 bases from J, with 7 bases between. The CDR3 is made up of 12 amino acids. Written as DNA, the CDR3 is TGTGCCAGCAGTGAAACGTCTAACGAGCAGTACTTC. Amino acid sequence: CASSETSNEQYF.

This clonotype was counted at least ten times. V and J are TRBV7-9 and TRBJ2-2, with D unresolved. V lost 3 bases to trimming and J lost 4 bases, with 9 bases between them. This CDR3 has 14 amino acids. The germline gives CDR1 SEHNR, CDR2 FQNEAQ (reference sequence). CDR3 DNA sequence: TGTGCCAGCAGCTTGGGTGACGCCACCGGGGAGCTGTTTTTT. Protein: CASSLGDATGELFF. Variable domain in full (rest from reference TRBV7-9 and TRBJ2-2): DTGVSQNPRHKITKRGQNVTFRCDPISEHNRLYWYRQTLGQGPEFLTYFQNEAQLEKSRLLSDRFSAERPKGSFSTLEIQRTEQGDSAMYLCASSLGDATGELFFGEGSRLTVL.

This sequence joins TRBV12-3 or TRBV12-4 and TRBJ1-2, with D uncertain. Between the trimmed V and J ends, which lost 8 bases and 5 bases, there was a span of 12 bases. The CDR3 totals 12 residues. In DNA form, the CDR3 reads TGTGCCAGCGGGTCGTTGGGGTATGGCTACACCTTC. Residues: CASGSLGYGYTF.

Details on this clonotype: One base away lies a much larger clone, so this may be a sequencing read error. The CDR3 region is CANSLGSAEQYF. The CDR3 nucleotides read TGTGCCAACAGCTTGGGTAGCGCCGAGCAGTACTTC. This chain links TRBV7-9 with TRBJ2-7; D perhaps matches TRBD2 (5 bases). The CDR3 is 12 residues long. CDR1 SEHNR and CDR2 FQNEAQ come from the germline V gene (reference sequence).

The table lists this clonotype with a few counts. The chain links TRBV28 to TRBJ2-7, with 7 bases matching TRBD2. Germline CDR1 MDHEN, CDR2 SYDVKM. Germline trimming cut 7 bases from V and 5 bases from J; bases unmatched to any gene: 8. This CDR3 contains 13 residues. Here the CDR3 DNA reads TGTGCCAGCATCCCGGGGGGTTTCCACGAGCAGTACTTC. Its translation is CASIPGGFHEQYF.

This clonotype was detected many times. The chain couples TRBV10-2 to TRBJ1-5; TRBD1 matches 7 bases. Germline-derived CDR1 and CDR2 are WSHSY and SAAADI. The CDR3 is 13 amino acids. J was trimmed by 1 base and V by 10 bases; bases with no gene match: 4. CDR3 nucleotide sequence: TGCGCCACGACAGGGCTCAGCAATCAGCCCCAGCATTTT. Translation gives CATTGLSNQPQHF.

The chain is built from TRBV7-2 and TRBJ1-1; no reliable D call. Per germline, CDR1 SGHTA and CDR2 FQGNSA. With 0 bases removed from V and 1 base from J, the gap between germline ends came to 6 bases. CDR3 size: 14 residues. The CDR3 loop reads CASSLAAGNTEAFF. The CDR3 DNA is TGTGCCAGCAGCTTAGCGGCCGGGAACACTGAAGCTTTCTTT.

The chain combines TRBV6-5 with TRBJ1-2; D not resolved. The CDR3 runs 13 residues. The V end was cut by 4 bases, the J end by 8 bases, with 14 bases between. CDR1 is MNHEY and CDR2 is SVGAGI in the germline V gene. The CDR3 DNA sequence: TGTGCCAGCAGTTTAAGGGCCTGGCTGGGCTACACCTTC. Its translation is CASSLRAWLGYTF.

A word on this clonotype: A much more abundant neighbour one base away suggests this may be a read error. The CDR3 nucleotides read TGTGCCTGGAATAGGGACTCTGACTATGGCTACACCTTC. This translates into CAWNRDSDYGYTF. The chain couples TRBV30 to TRBJ1-2, with D possibly TRBD1 on 5 matching bases. The CDR3 consists of 13 residues. V lost 4 bases, J lost 3 bases, and 12 bases lay in between. Germline V CDR1 and CDR2: GTSNPN, SVGIG (reference sequence).

This clonotype appeared many times. The chain has TRBV7-9 and TRBJ2-2, with a weak D call TRBD2 (6 bases). The CDR3 has 16 amino acids. With 1 base removed from V and 7 bases from J, the gap between germline ends came to 16 bases. Germline lookup yields CDR1 SEHNR and CDR2 FQNEAQ (reference sequence). CDR3 coding DNA: TGTGCCAGCAGCTTAGGAGTAGCGGTGAATGTCGGGGAGCTGTTTTTT. This sequence encodes CASSLGVAVNVGELFF.